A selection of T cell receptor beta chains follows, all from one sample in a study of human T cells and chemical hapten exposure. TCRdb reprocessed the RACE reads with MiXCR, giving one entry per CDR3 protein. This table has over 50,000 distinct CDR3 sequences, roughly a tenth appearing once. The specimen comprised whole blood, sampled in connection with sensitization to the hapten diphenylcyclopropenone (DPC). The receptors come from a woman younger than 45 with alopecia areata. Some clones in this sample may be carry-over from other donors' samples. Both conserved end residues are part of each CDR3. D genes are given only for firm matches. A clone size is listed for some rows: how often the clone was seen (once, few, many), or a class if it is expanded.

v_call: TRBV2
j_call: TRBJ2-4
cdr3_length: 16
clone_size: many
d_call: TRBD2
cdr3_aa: CASSEGLAVAKNIQYF
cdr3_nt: TGTGCCAGCAGTGAAGGGCTAGCGGTAGCCAAAAACATTCAGTACTTC

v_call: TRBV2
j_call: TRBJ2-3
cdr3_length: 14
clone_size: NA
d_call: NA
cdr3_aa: CAGRRDYRTDTQYF
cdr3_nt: TGTGCCGGACGCCGGGATTACCGCACAGATACGCAGTATTTT

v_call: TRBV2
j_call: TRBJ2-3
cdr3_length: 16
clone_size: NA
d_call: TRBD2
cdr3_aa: CASSHRLSGVGDTQYF
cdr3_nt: TGTGCCAGCAGTCACCGACTTAGCGGGGTCGGAGATACGCAGTATTTT

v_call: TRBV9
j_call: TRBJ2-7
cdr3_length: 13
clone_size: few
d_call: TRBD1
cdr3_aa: CASSRSGGVEQYF
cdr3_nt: TGTGCCAGCAGCCGTTCAGGGGGAGTGGAGCAGTACTTC

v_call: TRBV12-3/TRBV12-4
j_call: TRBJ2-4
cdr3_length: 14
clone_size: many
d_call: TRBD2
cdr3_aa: CASSRTSGGFIQYF
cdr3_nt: TGTGCCAGCAGTAGGACTAGCGGGGGGTTCATTCAGTACTTC

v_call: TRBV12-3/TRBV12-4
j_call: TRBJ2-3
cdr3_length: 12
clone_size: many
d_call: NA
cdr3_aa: CASSPPLGTQYF
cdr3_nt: TGTGCCAGCAGTCCCCCTTTGGGCACGCAGTATTTT

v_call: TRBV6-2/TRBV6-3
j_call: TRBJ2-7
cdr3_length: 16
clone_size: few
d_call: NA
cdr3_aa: CASSYPVRGASYEQYF
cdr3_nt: TGTGCCAGCAGTTACCCGGTTCGGGGGGCGTCCTACGAGCAGTACTTC

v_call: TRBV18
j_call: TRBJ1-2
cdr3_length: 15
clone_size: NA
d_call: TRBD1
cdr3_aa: CASSPLTGEDYGDTF
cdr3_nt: TGTGCCAGCTCCCCATTGACAGGGGAGGACTATGGCGACACCTTC

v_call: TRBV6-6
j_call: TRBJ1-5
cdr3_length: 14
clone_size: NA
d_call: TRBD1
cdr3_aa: CASSGQGNVQPQHF
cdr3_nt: TGTGCCAGCAGTGGACAGGGGAATGTTCAGCCCCAGCATTTT

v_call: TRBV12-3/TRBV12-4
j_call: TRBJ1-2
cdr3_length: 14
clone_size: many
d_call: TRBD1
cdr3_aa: CASSLETGYYGYTF
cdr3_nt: TGTGCCAGCAGTTTAGAGACAGGGTACTATGGCTACACCTTC

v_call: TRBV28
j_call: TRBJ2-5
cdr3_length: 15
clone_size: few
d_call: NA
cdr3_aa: CASAGMRTNQETQYF
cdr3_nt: TGTGCCAGCGCTGGGATGAGGACTAACCAAGAGACCCAGTACTTC

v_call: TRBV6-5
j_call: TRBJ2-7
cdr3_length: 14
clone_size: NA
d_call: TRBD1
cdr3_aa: CASSPGQGRWEQYF
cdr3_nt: TGTGCCAGCAGCCCGGGACAGGGGCGGTGGGAGCAGTACTTC

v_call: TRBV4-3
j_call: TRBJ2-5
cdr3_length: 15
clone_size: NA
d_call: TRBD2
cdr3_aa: CASSQGTSGQETQYF
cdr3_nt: TGCGCCAGCAGCCAGGGGACTAGCGGCCAAGAGACCCAGTACTTC

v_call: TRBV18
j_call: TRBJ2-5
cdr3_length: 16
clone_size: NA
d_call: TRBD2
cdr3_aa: CASSPGLAGGPETQYF
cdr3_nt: TGTGCCAGCTCACCTGGACTAGCGGGGGGGCCAGAGACCCAGTACTTC

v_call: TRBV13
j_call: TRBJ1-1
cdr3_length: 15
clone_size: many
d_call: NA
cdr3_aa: CASSRRGRANTEAFF
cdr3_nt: TGTGCCAGCAGCCGAAGGGGACGGGCAAACACTGAAGCTTTCTTT

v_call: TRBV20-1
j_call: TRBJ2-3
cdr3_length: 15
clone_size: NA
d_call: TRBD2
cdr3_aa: CSARDSTSGTDTQYF
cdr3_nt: TGCAGTGCTAGAGATTCGACTAGCGGCACAGATACGCAGTATTTT

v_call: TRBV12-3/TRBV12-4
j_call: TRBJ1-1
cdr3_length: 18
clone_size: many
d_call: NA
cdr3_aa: CASSLREPQGRANTEAFF
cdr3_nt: TGTGCCAGCAGTTTACGGGAACCTCAGGGGCGTGCGAACACTGAAGCTTTCTTT

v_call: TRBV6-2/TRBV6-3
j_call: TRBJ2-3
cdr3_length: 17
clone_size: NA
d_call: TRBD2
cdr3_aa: CASSYALAGGSTDTQYF
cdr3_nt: TGTGCCAGCAGTTACGCACTAGCGGGGGGCAGCACAGATACGCAGTATTTT

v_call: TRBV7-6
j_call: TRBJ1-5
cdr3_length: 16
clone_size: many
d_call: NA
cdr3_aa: CASSSGPGGLNQPQHF
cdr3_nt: TGTGCCAGCAGCTCCGGTCCTGGGGGACTCAATCAGCCCCAGCATTTT

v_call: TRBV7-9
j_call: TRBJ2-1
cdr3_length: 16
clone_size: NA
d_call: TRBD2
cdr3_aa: CASTVSAGITYNEQFF
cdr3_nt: TGTGCCAGCACCGTGTCAGCGGGGATAACCTACAATGAGCAGTTCTTC

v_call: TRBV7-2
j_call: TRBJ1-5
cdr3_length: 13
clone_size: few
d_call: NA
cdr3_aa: CASSPVRNQPQHF
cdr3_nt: TGTGCCAGCAGCCCTGTCCGCAATCAGCCCCAGCATTTT

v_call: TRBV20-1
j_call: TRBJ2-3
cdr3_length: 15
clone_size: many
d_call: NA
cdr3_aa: CSATKEVAVIDTQYF
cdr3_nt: TGCAGTGCCACTAAGGAGGTAGCGGTTATAGATACGCAGTATTTT

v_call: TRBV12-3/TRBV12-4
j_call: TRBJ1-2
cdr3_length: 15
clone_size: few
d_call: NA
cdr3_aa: CASSLGPDGNYGYTF
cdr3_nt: TGTGCCAGCAGTTTAGGCCCGGACGGAAACTATGGCTACACCTTC

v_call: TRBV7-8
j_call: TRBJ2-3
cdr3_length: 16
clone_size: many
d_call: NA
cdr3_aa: CASSFPLEKTTDTQYF
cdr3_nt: TGTGCCAGCAGCTTTCCGCTAGAAAAAACCACAGATACGCAGTATTTT

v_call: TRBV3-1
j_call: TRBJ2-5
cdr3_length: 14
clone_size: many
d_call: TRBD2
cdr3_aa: CASTPGGAEETQYF
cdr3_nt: TGTGCCAGCACCCCGGGGGGGGCTGAAGAGACCCAGTACTTC

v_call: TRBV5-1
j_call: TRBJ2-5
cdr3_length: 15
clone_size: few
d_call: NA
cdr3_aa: CASSLAGRNQETQYF
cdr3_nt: TGCGCCAGCAGCTTGGCAGGGAGGAACCAAGAGACCCAGTACTTC

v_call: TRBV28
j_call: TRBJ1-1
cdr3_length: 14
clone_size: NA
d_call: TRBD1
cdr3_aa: CASRTDRVYTEAFF
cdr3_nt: TGTGCCAGCAGAACGGACAGGGTGTACACTGAAGCTTTCTTT

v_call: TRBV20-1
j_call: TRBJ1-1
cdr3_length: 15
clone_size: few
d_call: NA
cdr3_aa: CSARGGGGFGTEAFF
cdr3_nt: TGCAGTGCTAGAGGGGGGGGCGGGTTCGGCACTGAAGCTTTCTTT

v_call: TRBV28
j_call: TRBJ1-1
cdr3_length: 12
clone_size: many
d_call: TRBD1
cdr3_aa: CASSLRTGQAFF
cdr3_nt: TGTGCCAGCAGCCTACGGACAGGGCAAGCTTTCTTT

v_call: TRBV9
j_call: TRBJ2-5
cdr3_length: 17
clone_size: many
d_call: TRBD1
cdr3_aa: CASSVGGRTGGAETQYF
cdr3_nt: TGTGCCAGCAGCGTAGGCGGAAGGACAGGGGGGGCAGAGACCCAGTACTTC

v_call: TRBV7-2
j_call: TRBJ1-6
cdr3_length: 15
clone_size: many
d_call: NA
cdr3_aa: CASSFGGGEFSPLHF
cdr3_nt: TGTGCCAGCAGCTTTGGGGGAGGGGAATTCTCACCCCTCCACTTT

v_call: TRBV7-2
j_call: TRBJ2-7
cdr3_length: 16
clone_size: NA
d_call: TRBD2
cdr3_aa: CASSLAEPGLPYEQYF
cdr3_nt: TGTGCCAGCAGCTTAGCCGAACCGGGACTACCGTACGAGCAGTACTTC

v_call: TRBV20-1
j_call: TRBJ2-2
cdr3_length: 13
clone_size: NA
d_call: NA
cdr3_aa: CSASGTNTGELFF
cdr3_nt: TGCAGTGCTAGCGGAACGAACACCGGGGAGCTGTTTTTT

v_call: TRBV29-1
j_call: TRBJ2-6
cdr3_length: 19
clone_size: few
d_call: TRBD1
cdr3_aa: CSVEDLRTGPSSGANVLTF
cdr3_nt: TGCAGCGTTGAAGATCTACGGACAGGCCCTTCCTCTGGGGCCAACGTCCTGACTTTC

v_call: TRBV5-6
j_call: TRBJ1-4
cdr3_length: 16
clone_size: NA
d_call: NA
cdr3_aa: CASSSDMDPEYEKLFF
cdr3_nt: TGTGCCAGCAGCTCTGATATGGACCCGGAGTATGAAAAACTGTTTTTT

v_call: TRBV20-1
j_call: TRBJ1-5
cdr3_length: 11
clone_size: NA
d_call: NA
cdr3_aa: CSAVGNQPQHF
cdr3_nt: TGCAGTGCCGTCGGAAATCAGCCCCAGCATTTT